The next 8 T cell receptor beta chains were all read from a single sample in a study of T cells in Graves' hyperthyroidism and ophthalmopathy. RNA transcripts provided the source from which TCR beta CDR3 regions were amplified. Using the HTBI primer set, a first-round RT-PCR was run on the TCR CDR3. TCRdb reprocessed the multiplex PCR reads with MiXCR, giving one entry per CDR3 protein. The sample yields a few hundred thousand distinct CDR3 sequences, about 13% seen once. The sequencing sample was made of blood. Receptor source: a woman aged 40 to 50 with Graves' ophthalmopathy.

This clonotype was seen only a few times. The rearrangement links TRBV30 to TRBJ2-4; 8 positions agree with TRBD1. V was clipped by 0 bases and J by 7 bases; unmatched bases: 5. The V gene's germline CDR1 is GTSNPN and CDR2 SVGIG (reference sequence). This CDR3 contains 14 residues. The CDR3 region has the DNA TGTGCCTGGAGTGTCACGGGACAGGAGAACATTCAGTACTTC. Translation: CAWSVTGQENIQYF.

The table lists this clonotype with many counts. The chain has TRBV24-1 and TRBJ2-5; 8 bases align to TRBD1. Germline V gives CDR1 KGHDR, CDR2 SFDVKD. There are 13 residues in the CDR3. J gave up 4 bases and V 6 bases, and 3 bases lay outside the gene matches. The CDR3 DNA reads as TGTGCCACCAGTACAGGGGGTTCAGAGACCCAGTACTTC. This codes for CATSTGGSETQYF.

This clonotype was seen a handful of times. The chain employs TRBV12-3 or TRBV12-4 and TRBJ1-3; D remains ambiguous. With 8 bases removed from V and 3 bases from J, the gap between germline ends came to 14 bases. CDR3 size: 14 residues. CDR3 DNA sequence: TGTGCCAGCGGACTCCAGAGTTTTGGAAACACCATATATTTT. This encodes CASGLQSFGNTIYF.

The V and J genes are TRBV6-1 and TRBJ2-4; D not certain. This CDR3 region has 12 residues. Per germline, CDR1 MNHNS and CDR2 SASEGT. Between the trimmed V and J ends, which lost 8 bases and 0 bases, there was a span of 5 bases. CDR3 sequence reads: CASGKAKNIQYF. The DNA of the CDR3 is TGTGCCAGCGGGAAAGCCAAAAACATTCAGTACTTC.

This clonotype was seen at least ten times. V is TRBV2 and J is TRBJ1-2; D uncertain. Trimming cost V 6 bases and J 2 bases, with 10 bases left between them. The CDR3 loop spans 13 amino acids. CDR1 and CDR2 from the germline V gene are SNHLY and FYNNEI. The CDR3 loop reads CASSDNPNYGYTF. In nucleotides, the CDR3 is TGTGCCAGCAGCGACAATCCGAACTATGGCTACACCTTC. Drawing the rest from reference TRBV2 and TRBJ1-2, the complete variable domain is EPEVTQTPSHQVTQMGQEVILRCVPISNHLYFYWYRQILGQKVEFLVSFYNNEISEKSEIFDDQFSVERPDGSNFTLKIRSTKLEDSAMYFCASSDNPNYGYTFGSGTRLTVV.

At least ten counts were recorded for this clonotype. The rearrangement joins TRBV30 to TRBJ1-2; D is uncertain. V lost 5 bases to trimming and J lost 2 bases, with 12 bases between them. There are 13 residues in the CDR3. Germline assignment: CDR1 GTSNPN and CDR2 SVGIG (reference sequence). This chain's CDR3 is CAWWTSENYGYTF. In DNA, the CDR3 is TGTGCCTGGTGGACCAGCGAGAACTATGGCTACACCTTC.

This clonotype was observed many times. J is TRBJ2-7 and V is TRBV7-9; the D gene is possibly TRBD1 (6 bases). The germline V and J ends were trimmed by 0 bases and 2 bases, with 11 bases remaining between them. CDR3 length equals 15 residues. Looked up from germline, CDR1 is SEHNR and CDR2 is FQNEAQ (reference sequence). The CDR3 sequence is CASSLATGTTYEQYF. The DNA for the CDR3 is TGTGCCAGCAGCTTAGCTACCGGGACAACCTACGAGCAGTACTTC.

This clonotype was observed many times. The chain joins TRBV29-1 to TRBJ1-1, with 9 bases that match TRBD1. After removal of 7 bases from V and 11 bases from J, the junction contained 11 bases not matched to a gene. CDR1 is SQVTM, CDR2 ANQGSEA, per germline. This CDR3 contains 12 residues. As DNA, the CDR3 is TGCAGCGCCACAGGACAGGGGACATGGGCTTTCTTT. Protein: CSATGQGTWAFF.